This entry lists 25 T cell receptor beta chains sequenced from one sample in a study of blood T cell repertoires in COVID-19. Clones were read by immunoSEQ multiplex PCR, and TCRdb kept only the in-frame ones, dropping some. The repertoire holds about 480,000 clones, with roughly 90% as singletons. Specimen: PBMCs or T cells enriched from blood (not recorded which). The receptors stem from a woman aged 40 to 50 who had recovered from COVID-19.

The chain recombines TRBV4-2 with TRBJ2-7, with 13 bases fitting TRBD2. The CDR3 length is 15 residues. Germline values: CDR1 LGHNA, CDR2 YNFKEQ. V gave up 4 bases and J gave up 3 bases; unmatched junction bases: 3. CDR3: CASSPRLAGGYEQYF. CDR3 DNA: TGTGCCAGCAGCCCGCGACTAGCGGGAGGCTACGAGCAGTACTTC.

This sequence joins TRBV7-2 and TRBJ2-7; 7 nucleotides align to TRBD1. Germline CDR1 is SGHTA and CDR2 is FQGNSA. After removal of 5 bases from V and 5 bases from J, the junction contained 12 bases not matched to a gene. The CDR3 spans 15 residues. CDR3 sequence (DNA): TGTGCCAGCAGCCGCCTGACAGGGTTTCACGACGAGCAGTACTTC. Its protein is CASSRLTGFHDEQYF.

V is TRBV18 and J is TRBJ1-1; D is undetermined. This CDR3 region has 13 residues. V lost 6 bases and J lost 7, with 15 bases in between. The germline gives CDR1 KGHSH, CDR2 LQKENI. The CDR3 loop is CASSPQVGREAFF. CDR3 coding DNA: TGTGCCAGCTCGCCCCAGGTTGGCCGTGAAGCTTTCTTT.

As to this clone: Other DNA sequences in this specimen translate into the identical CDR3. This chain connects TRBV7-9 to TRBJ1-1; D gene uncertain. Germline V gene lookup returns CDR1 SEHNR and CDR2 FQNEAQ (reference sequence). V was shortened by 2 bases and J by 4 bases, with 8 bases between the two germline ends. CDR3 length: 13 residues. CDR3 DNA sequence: TGTGCCAGCAGCTTACCGGGGATCACTGAAGCTTTCTTT. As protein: CASSLPGITEAFF.

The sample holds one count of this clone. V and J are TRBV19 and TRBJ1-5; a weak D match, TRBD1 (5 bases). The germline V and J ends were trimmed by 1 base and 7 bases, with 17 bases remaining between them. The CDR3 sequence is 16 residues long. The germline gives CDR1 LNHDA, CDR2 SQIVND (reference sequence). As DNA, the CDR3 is TGTGCCAGTAGTATAGTTCTGCGGCAGGGCGGCCAGCCCCAGCATTTT. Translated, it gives CASSIVLRQGGQPQHF.

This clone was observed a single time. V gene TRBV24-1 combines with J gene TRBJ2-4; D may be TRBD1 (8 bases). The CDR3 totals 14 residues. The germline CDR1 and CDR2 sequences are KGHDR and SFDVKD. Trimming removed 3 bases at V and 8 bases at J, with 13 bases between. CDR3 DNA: TGTGCCACCAGTGATGGACAGGGAGGGGACATTCAGTACTTC. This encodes CATSDGQGGDIQYF.

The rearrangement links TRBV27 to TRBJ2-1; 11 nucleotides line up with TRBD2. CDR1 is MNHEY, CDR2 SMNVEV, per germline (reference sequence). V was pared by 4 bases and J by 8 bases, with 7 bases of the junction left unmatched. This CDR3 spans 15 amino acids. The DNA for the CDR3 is TGTGCCAGCAGTTCCACTAGCGGGAGTAGCGATGAGCAGTTCTTC. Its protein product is CASSSTSGSSDEQFF.

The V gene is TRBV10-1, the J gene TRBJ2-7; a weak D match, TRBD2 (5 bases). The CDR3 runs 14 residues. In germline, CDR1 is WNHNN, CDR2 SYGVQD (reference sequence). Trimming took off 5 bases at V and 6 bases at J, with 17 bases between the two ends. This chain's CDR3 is CASSSTTTRPEQYF. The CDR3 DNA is TGCGCCAGCAGTTCAACGACCACTAGGCCCGAGCAGTACTTC.

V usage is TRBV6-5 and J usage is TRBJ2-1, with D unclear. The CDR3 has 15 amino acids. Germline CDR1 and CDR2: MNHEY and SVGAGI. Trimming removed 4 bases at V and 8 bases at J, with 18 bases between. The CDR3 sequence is CASSFGLSGSYEQFF. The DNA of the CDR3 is TGTGCCAGCAGTTTTGGGCTATCCGGTTCTTATGAGCAGTTCTTC.

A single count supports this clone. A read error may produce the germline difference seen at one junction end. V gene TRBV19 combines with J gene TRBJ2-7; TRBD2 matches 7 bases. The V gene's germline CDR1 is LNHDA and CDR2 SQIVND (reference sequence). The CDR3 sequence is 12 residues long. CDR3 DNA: TGTGCCAGTAGTATCCCGGGGGGACGGACCCACTTC. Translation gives CASSIPGGRTHF. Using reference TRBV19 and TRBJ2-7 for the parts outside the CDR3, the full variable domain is DGGITQSPKYLFRKEGQNVTLSCEQNLNHDAMYWYRQDPGQGLRLIYYSQIVNDFQKGDIAEGYSVSREKKESFPLTVTSAQKNPTAFYLCASSIPGGRTHFGPGTRLTVT.

CDR3 sequence: CASRRTGRRYEQYF. CDR3 DNA sequence: TGTGCCAGCAGGAGGACAGGGAGGAGGTACGAGCAGTACTTC. The V gene is TRBV6-6, the J gene TRBJ2-7, with 8 bases aligning to TRBD1. The length of the CDR3 is 14 residues. Losses at the gene ends were 6 bases for V and 4 bases for J; bases not matched to a gene: 8. CDR1 and CDR2 from the germline V gene are MNHNY and SVGAGI (reference sequence).

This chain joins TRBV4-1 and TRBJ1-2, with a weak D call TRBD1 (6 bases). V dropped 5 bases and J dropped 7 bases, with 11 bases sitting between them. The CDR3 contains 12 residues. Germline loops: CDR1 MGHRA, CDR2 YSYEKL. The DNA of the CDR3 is TGCGCCAGCAGCTTCAACAGGGTTGGCTACACCTTC. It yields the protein CASSFNRVGYTF.

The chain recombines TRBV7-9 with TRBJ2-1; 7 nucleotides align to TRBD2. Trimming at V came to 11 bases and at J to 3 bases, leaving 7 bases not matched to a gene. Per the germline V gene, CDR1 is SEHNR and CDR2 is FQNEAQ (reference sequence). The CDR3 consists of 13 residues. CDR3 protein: CAGKLANYNEQFF. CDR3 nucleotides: TGTGCCGGAAAACTAGCGAACTACAATGAGCAGTTCTTC.

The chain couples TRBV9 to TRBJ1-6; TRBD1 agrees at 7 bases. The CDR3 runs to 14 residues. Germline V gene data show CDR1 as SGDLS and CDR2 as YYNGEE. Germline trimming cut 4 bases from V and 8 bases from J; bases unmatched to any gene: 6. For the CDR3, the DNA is TGTGCCAGCAGCCCAGGGACAGACTATTCACCCCTCCACTTT. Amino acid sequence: CASSPGTDYSPLHF.

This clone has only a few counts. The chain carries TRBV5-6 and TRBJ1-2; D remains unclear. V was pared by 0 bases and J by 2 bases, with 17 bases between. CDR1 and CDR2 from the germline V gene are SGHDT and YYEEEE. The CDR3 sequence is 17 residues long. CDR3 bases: TGTGCCAGCAGCTTGGAGGAGGGCCCAGGTCACAACTATGGCTACACCTTC. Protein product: CASSLEEGPGHNYGYTF.

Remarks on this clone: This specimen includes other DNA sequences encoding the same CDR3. The CDR3, as DNA: TGTGCCAGTAGTATAGCTCGCGGGACCGGGGAGCTGTTTTTT. It yields the protein CASSIARGTGELFF. The gene calls are TRBV19 and TRBJ2-2; D perhaps matches TRBD2 (5 bases). Germline values: CDR1 LNHDA, CDR2 SQIVND (reference sequence). This CDR3 contains 14 residues. Trimming took off 1 base at V and 5 bases at J, with 8 bases between the two ends.

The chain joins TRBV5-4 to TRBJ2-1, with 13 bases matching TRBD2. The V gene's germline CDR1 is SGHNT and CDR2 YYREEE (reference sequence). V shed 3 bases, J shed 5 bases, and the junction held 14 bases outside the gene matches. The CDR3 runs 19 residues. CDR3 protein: CASSSLVSLGTSGNNEQFF. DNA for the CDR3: TGTGCCAGCAGCTCACTAGTCAGTTTAGGGACTAGCGGGAACAATGAGCAGTTCTTC.

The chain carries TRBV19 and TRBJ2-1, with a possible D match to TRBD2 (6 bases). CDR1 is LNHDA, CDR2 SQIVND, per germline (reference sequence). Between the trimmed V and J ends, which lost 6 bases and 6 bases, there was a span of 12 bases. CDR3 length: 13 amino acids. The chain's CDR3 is CASRTGGTNEQFF. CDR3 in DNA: TGTGCCAGTAGAACAGGCGGGACCAATGAGCAGTTCTTC.

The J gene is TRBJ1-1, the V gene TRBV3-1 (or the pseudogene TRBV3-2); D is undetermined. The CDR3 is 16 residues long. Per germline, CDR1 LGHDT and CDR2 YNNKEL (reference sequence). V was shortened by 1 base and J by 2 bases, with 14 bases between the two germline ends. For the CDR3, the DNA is TGTGCCAGCAGCCAAGGGCCGCGGGTCAGAAACACTGAAGCTTTCTTT. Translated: CASSQGPRVRNTEAFF.

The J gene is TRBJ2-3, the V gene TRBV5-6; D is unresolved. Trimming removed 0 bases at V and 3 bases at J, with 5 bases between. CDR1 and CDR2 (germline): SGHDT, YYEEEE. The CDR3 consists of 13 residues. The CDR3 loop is CASSLARTDTQYF. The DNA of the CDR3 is TGTGCCAGCAGCTTGGCGCGGACAGATACGCAGTATTTT.

For the CDR3, the DNA is TGTGCCACCAGTGATTTGGCCAGGGGAGAGGAGAACATTCAGTACTTC. It is translated as CATSDLARGEENIQYF. The rearrangement joins TRBV24-1 to TRBJ2-4; possible D gene TRBD1, 6 bases. Germline lookup yields CDR1 KGHDR and CDR2 SFDVKD. The CDR3 runs to 16 residues. The germline V and J ends were trimmed by 0 bases and 7 bases, with 15 bases remaining between them.

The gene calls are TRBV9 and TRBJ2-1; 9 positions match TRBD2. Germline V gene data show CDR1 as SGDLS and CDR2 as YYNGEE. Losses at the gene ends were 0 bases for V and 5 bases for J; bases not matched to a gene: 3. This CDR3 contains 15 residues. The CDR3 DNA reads TGTGCCAGCAGCGTAGGGGCGGGAGGGAACAATGAGCAGTTCTTC. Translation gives CASSVGAGGNNEQFF.

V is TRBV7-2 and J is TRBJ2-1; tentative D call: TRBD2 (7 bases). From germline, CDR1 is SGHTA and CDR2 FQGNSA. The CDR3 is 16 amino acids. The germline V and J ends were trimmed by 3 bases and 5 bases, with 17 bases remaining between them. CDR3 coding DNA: TGTGCCAGCAGCTTCGTAGTTGGGGGGGGGCACAATGAGCAGTTCTTC. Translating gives CASSFVVGGGHNEQFF.

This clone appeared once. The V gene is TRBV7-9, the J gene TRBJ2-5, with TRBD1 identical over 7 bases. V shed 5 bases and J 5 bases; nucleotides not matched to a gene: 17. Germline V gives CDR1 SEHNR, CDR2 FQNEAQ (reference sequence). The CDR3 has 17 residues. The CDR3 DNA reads TGTGCCAGCAGCCCCCGGGCCGTCAGGGGGTATGTTGAGACCCAGTACTTC. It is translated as CASSPRAVRGYVETQYF. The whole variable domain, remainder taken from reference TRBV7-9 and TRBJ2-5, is DTGVSQNPRHKITKRGQNVTFRCDPISEHNRLYWYRQTLGQGPEFLTYFQNEAQLEKSRLLSDRFSAERPKGSFSTLEIQRTEQGDSAMYLCASSPRAVRGYVETQYFGPGTRLLVL.

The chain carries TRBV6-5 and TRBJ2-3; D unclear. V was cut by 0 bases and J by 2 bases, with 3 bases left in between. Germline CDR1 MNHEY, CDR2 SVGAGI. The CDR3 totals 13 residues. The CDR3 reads CASSYSNTDTQYF. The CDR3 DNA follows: TGTGCCAGCAGTTACTCCAACACAGATACGCAGTATTTT.